Listed here are 32 T cell receptor beta chains from one sample, sequenced in a study of Ad26.COV2.S vaccination and SARS-CoV-2 variants. Profiling relied on immunoSEQ multiplex PCR, and the TCRdb table lists in-frame clones only, not all of them. This repertoire shows about 350,000 clones, 70% to 90% found once; its top ten account for around 3.3%. As for treatment: over 15 received Ad26.COV2.S at low or high dose, single or two shots; several received placebo; per-sample allocation not given. All samples were drawn on day 63, counting from the first vaccine or placebo injection. This material consisted of peripheral blood, taken in a trial of Ad26.COV2.S vaccine versus placebo. The source of these receptors is a person between 18 and 60 years old who received the Ad26.COV2.S COVID-19 vaccine or a placebo.

The chain is built from TRBV6-2 or TRBV6-3 and TRBJ1-2; possibly TRBD1 for D (5 bases). The CDR3 consists of 14 residues. CDR1 MNHEY and CDR2 SVGEGT come from the germline V gene. Trimming cost V 5 bases and J 7 bases, with 17 bases left between them. Written as DNA, the CDR3 is TGTGCCAGCAGTGACCAAACGGGACGGCCTGGCTACACCTTC. Translation gives CASSDQTGRPGYTF.

The rearrangement uses TRBV4-3 and TRBJ1-2; D is perhaps TRBD1 (5 bases). Looked up from germline, CDR1 is LGHNA and CDR2 is YSLEER. V was trimmed by 0 bases and J by 9 bases, leaving 14 bases between them. CDR3 length: 14 amino acids. The CDR3 here is CASSQDPRAERYTF. The CDR3 DNA sequence: TGCGCCAGCAGCCAAGACCCCAGGGCGGAGCGCTACACCTTC.

This clone was seen only a few times. This chain joins TRBV6-5 and TRBJ1-6, with D hard to call. V dropped 8 bases and J dropped 7 bases, with 9 bases sitting between them. Germline V lookup: CDR1 MNHEY, CDR2 SVGAGI. This CDR3 has 12 residues. CDR3 loop: CASGQRNSPLHF. The CDR3 region has the DNA TGTGCCAGCGGGCAGAGAAATTCACCCCTCCACTTT.

This clone was counted at least ten times. The chain combines TRBV3-1 (or the pseudogene TRBV3-2) with TRBJ1-1; D gene ambiguous. Germline lookup yields CDR1 LGHDT and CDR2 YNNKEL (reference sequence). The CDR3 is made up of 15 amino acids. V was clipped by 4 bases and J by 3 bases, with 15 bases between them. The CDR3 region is CASSPEDGPYTEAFF. The CDR3 DNA reads as TGTGCCAGCAGCCCAGAGGACGGACCCTACACTGAAGCTTTCTTT.

The chain combines TRBV6-5 with TRBJ2-7; possibly TRBD2 for D (6 bases). Germline V gene lookup returns CDR1 MNHEY and CDR2 SVGAGI. Trimming shortened V by 2 bases and J by 3 bases, and 17 bases separated the two germline ends. The CDR3 spans 16 residues. CDR3 DNA: TGTGCCAGCAGTTACACCGTGGGGGAGGTTGGCTACGAGCAGTACTTC. It yields the protein CASSYTVGEVGYEQYF.

In nucleotides, the CDR3 is TGTGCCTGGAGTGTTGCGGGGCCCACAGATACGCAGTATTTT. It translates to CAWSVAGPTDTQYF. The V and J genes are TRBV30 and TRBJ2-3; TRBD2 might be the D (6 bases). V was cut by 0 bases and J by 2 bases, with 9 bases left in between. CDR3 length equals 14 residues. Germline V CDR1 and CDR2: GTSNPN, SVGIG (reference sequence).

The CDR3: CASSQIRGLNSPLHF. DNA of the CDR3: TGTGCCAGCAGCCAGATCAGGGGGCTCAATTCACCCCTCCACTTT. This chain joins TRBV14 and TRBJ1-6, with 8 bases identical to TRBD1. The CDR3 contains 15 residues. With 3 bases clipped from V and 7 bases from J, the junction kept 5 bases outside the gene matches. The germline CDR1 and CDR2 sequences are SGHDN and FVKESK.

The count of this clone is one. The chain employs TRBV11-3 and TRBJ2-5; 8 bases fit TRBD2. The ends lost 6 bases at V and 5 bases at J; junction bases unmatched: 5. The CDR3 has 13 residues. The germline V gene has CDR1 SGHNT and CDR2 YENEEA. This CDR3 reads CASSRTSWETQYF. The CDR3 region has the DNA TGTGCCAGCAGTCGGACTAGCTGGGAGACCCAGTACTTC.

The chain joins TRBV27 to TRBJ2-7; 10 nucleotides match TRBD1. The CDR3 covers 18 residues. With V trimmed by 3 bases and J by 3 bases, 14 bases remained unmatched. CDR1 is MNHEY and CDR2 is SMNVEV in the germline V gene (reference sequence). CDR3 protein: CASSFRGTGDEPLYEQYF. The DNA for the CDR3 is TGTGCCAGCAGTTTTAGGGGGACAGGGGATGAGCCACTCTACGAGCAGTACTTC.

This sequence joins TRBV5-4 and TRBJ2-2, with D unclear. The germline V and J ends were trimmed by 0 bases and 4 bases, with 4 bases remaining between them. The germline CDR1 and CDR2 sequences are SGHNT and YYREEE (reference sequence). This CDR3 is 13 amino acids long. CDR3 amino acids: CASSLDFTGELFF. The DNA for the CDR3 is TGTGCCAGCAGCTTGGATTTCACCGGGGAGCTGTTTTTT.

This clone came up once. The chain joins TRBV19 to TRBJ1-5; TRBD1 matches 7 bases. V lost 4 bases and J lost 3; bases outside the gene matches: 12. The CDR3 is 17 residues long. Looked up from germline, CDR1 is LNHDA and CDR2 is SQIVND (reference sequence). DNA for the CDR3: TGTGCCAGTAGTAACCCTTTGGGCAGGGGGTACAATCAGCCCCAGCATTTT. Its translation is CASSNPLGRGYNQPQHF.

This chain links TRBV11-2 with TRBJ2-7; maybe TRBD1 (5 bases). Trimming removed 3 bases at V and 1 base at J, with 13 bases between. The CDR3 length is 15 residues. From germline, CDR1 is SGHAT and CDR2 FQNNGV. The CDR3 DNA reads as TGTGCCAGCAGCTTTGGGGCAGTCTCTTCCTACGAGCAGTACTTC. Translating gives CASSFGAVSSYEQYF.

CDR3 in DNA: TGTGCCAGCAGTCGAGCGAACACCGGGGAGCTGTTTTTT. This encodes CASSRANTGELFF. The chain uses TRBV6-5 and TRBJ2-2; no reliable D call. V was pared by 5 bases and J by 0 bases, with 4 bases between. The germline CDR1 and CDR2 sequences are MNHEY and SVGAGI. The CDR3 runs 13 residues.

J is TRBJ1-3 and V is TRBV10-3; no firm D call. Germline V gene data show CDR1 as ENHRY and CDR2 as SYGVKD. Trimming cost V 7 bases and J 3 bases, with 7 bases left between them. The CDR3 spans 12 residues. CDR3 in DNA: TGTGCCATCAATGGAGATGGAAACACCATATATTTT. Translated, it gives CAINGDGNTIYF.

The CDR3 coding sequence is TGCGCCAGCAGTGACGCACCGGGACAGGGGGCAAATGAGCAGTTCTTC. Encoded protein: CASSDAPGQGANEQFF. This sequence joins TRBV10-1 and TRBJ2-1, with TRBD1 matching over 12 bases. CDR1 WNHNN and CDR2 SYGVQD come from the germline V gene (reference sequence). The ends lost 3 bases at V and 7 bases at J; junction bases unmatched: 7. CDR3 length equals 16 residues.

The chain uses TRBV7-8 and TRBJ1-1; no firm D call. V was cut by 1 base and J by 6 bases, with 18 bases left in between. This CDR3 has 16 amino acids. CDR1 is SGHVS and CDR2 is FQNEAQ in the germline V gene. The CDR3 protein is CASSLEYIGRVSEAFF. DNA of the CDR3: TGTGCCAGCAGCTTAGAGTATATAGGTCGGGTATCTGAAGCTTTCTTT.

The rearrangement uses TRBV27 and TRBJ1-2; 8 bases fit TRBD1. Per the germline V gene, CDR1 is MNHEY and CDR2 is SMNVEV (reference sequence). The CDR3 consists of 14 residues. J lost 1 base, V lost 7 bases, and 5 bases had no gene match. Here the CDR3 DNA reads TGTGCCAGCACACCCGACAGGGGTAACTATGGCTACACCTTC. Encoded protein: CASTPDRGNYGYTF.

The chain uses TRBV6-5 and TRBJ1-5, with D unclear. The V and J ends lost 2 bases and 4 bases respectively, with 6 bases between them. This CDR3 spans 13 amino acids. Germline V lookup: CDR1 MNHEY, CDR2 SVGAGI. The CDR3: CASSYMGNQPQHF. DNA for the CDR3: TGTGCCAGCAGTTACATGGGAAATCAGCCCCAGCATTTT.

This chain links TRBV5-6 with TRBJ1-2, with a possible D match to TRBD1 (5 bases). CDR3 length: 13 amino acids. V lost 4 bases and J 3 bases, leaving 10 bases between the germline ends. CDR1 SGHDT and CDR2 YYEEEE come from the germline V gene. Here the CDR3 reads CASSPRGYYGYTF. The CDR3 nucleotides are TGTGCCAGCAGCCCAAGGGGTTACTATGGCTACACCTTC.

This clone appeared once. The chain combines TRBV10-3 with TRBJ2-1; TRBD2 matches at 12 bases. Germline V gives CDR1 ENHRY, CDR2 SYGVKD. V shed 10 bases and J 8 bases; nucleotides not matched to a gene: 6. The CDR3 covers 13 residues. The CDR3 bases are TGTGCCAGTCTAGCGGGAGGGCCGTATGAGCAGTTCTTC. It is translated as CASLAGGPYEQFF.

The rearrangement links TRBV5-1 to TRBJ1-2; TRBD1 aligns across 10 bases. This CDR3 has 15 residues. Germline-derived CDR1 and CDR2 are SGHRS and YFSETQ. J gave up 6 bases and V 3 bases, and 8 bases lay outside the gene matches. CDR3 region: CASSSGTGEGNGYTF. The DNA of the CDR3 is TGCGCCAGCAGCTCCGGGACAGGGGAAGGGAATGGCTACACCTTC.

The V gene is TRBV29-1, the J gene TRBJ2-2; possible D gene TRBD1, 6 bases. The CDR3 loop spans 14 amino acids. Germline-derived CDR1 and CDR2 are SQVTM and ANQGSEA. The V end lost 7 bases, the J end lost 7 bases, and 19 bases lay between the germline ends. CDR3 bases: TGCAGCGCCACCTACACAGGGTCAGGCGGGGAGCTGTTTTTT. Translating gives CSATYTGSGGELFF.

The gene calls are TRBV18 and TRBJ1-1; TRBD1 is a possible D gene (5 bases). Germline values: CDR1 KGHSH, CDR2 LQKENI. Trimming removed 4 bases at V and 0 bases at J, with 12 bases between. This CDR3 contains 15 residues. For the CDR3, the DNA is TGTGCCAGCTCACGGGACGCCCCCATGAACACTGAAGCTTTCTTT. Its translation: CASSRDAPMNTEAFF.

The J gene is TRBJ2-1, the V gene TRBV15, with D perhaps matching TRBD1 (5 bases). The CDR3 extends over 16 amino acids. Germline CDR1 reads LNHNV; CDR2 reads YYDKDF (reference sequence). Trimming left V 1 base short and J 8 bases short, with 18 bases between. For the CDR3, the DNA is TGTGCCACCAGCAGAGGCTGGCTAGGGGCCACCGATGAGCAGTTCTTC. It specifies CATSRGWLGATDEQFF.

The chain combines TRBV5-1 with TRBJ2-5, with 9 positions matching TRBD2. CDR1 and CDR2 (germline): SGHRS, YFSETQ. The CDR3 loop spans 15 amino acids. Trimming cost V 5 bases and J 5 bases; bases outside gene matches: 10. As DNA, the CDR3 is TGCGCCAGCAGATCTGGGACTAGCAGTTGGGAGACCCAGTACTTC. Encoded protein: CASRSGTSSWETQYF. Full variable domain (outside the CDR3, taken from reference TRBV5-1 and TRBJ2-5): KAGVTQTPRYLIKTRGQQVTLSCSPISGHRSVSWYQQTPGQGLQFLFEYFSETQRNKGNFPGRFSGRQFSNSRSEMNVSTLELGDSALYLCASRSGTSSWETQYFGPGTRLLVL.

The CDR3 DNA is TGTGCCAGCAGCTTAAACTACAGGGCCCAGAGTTCACCCCTCCACTTT. Protein sequence: CASSLNYRAQSSPLHF. The chain recombines TRBV7-2 with TRBJ1-6; D may be TRBD1 (6 bases). The CDR3 length is 16 residues. Germline loops: CDR1 SGHTA, CDR2 FQGNSA. V dropped 2 bases and J dropped 9 bases, with 17 bases sitting between them.

This chain connects TRBV11-2 to TRBJ1-2, with 10 positions matching TRBD1. CDR3 length equals 15 residues. The junction had 3 bases not matched to a gene; V was cut back by 1 base and J by 4 bases. Germline-derived CDR1 and CDR2 are SGHAT and FQNNGV. CDR3: CASSLGGQGIYGYTF. The DNA of the CDR3 is TGTGCCAGCAGCTTAGGGGGACAGGGGATCTATGGCTACACCTTC.

The CDR3 reads CASSQGGKSEKLFF. Here the CDR3 DNA reads TGCGCCAGCAGCCAAGGGGGAAAGAGTGAAAAACTGTTTTTT. The chain recombines TRBV4-1 with TRBJ1-4; D unresolved. Trimming shortened V by 1 base and J by 7 bases, and 10 bases separated the two germline ends. Germline CDR1 MGHRA, CDR2 YSYEKL. The CDR3 contains 14 residues.

The chain combines TRBV4-3 with TRBJ1-1, with D perhaps TRBD1 (5 bases). Germline lookup yields CDR1 LGHNA and CDR2 YSLEER. V was clipped by 0 bases and J by 2 bases, with 10 bases between them. The CDR3 has 15 amino acids. Written as DNA, the CDR3 is TGCGCCAGCAGCCAAGATCGGGACCTTAACACTGAAGCTTTCTTT. Its translation: CASSQDRDLNTEAFF.

This chain connects TRBV20-1 to TRBJ2-5; D not certain. The germline V gene encodes CDR1 DFQATT and CDR2 SNEGSKA (reference sequence). This CDR3 is 12 amino acids long. V was clipped by 3 bases and J by 2 bases, with 7 bases between them. The CDR3 nucleotides read TGCAGTGCTAGTTCAGCGCAAGAGACCCAGTACTTC. Its translation: CSASSAQETQYF.

This clone appeared many times. V usage is TRBV3-1 (or the pseudogene TRBV3-2) and J usage is TRBJ2-2; 12 bases are shared with TRBD2. This CDR3 region has 15 residues. Germline V gene data show CDR1 as LGHDT and CDR2 as YNNKEL (reference sequence). Unmatched junction bases numbered 2, after V lost 1 base and J lost 8 bases. CDR3 in amino acids: CASSQGTSGRGELFF. Written as DNA, the CDR3 is TGTGCCAGCAGCCAAGGCACTAGCGGGAGGGGGGAGCTGTTTTTT.

On this clone: This specimen includes other DNA sequences encoding the same CDR3. V is TRBV7-9 and J is TRBJ2-1, with a tentative D call TRBD1 (5 bases). The CDR3 is 12 residues long. Looked up from germline, CDR1 is SEHNR and CDR2 is FQNEAQ (reference sequence). Between the trimmed V and J ends, which lost 5 bases and 5 bases, there was a span of 7 bases. The CDR3, as DNA: TGTGCCAGCAGCCCCAGGGACAATGAGCAGTTCTTC. It translates to CASSPRDNEQFF.